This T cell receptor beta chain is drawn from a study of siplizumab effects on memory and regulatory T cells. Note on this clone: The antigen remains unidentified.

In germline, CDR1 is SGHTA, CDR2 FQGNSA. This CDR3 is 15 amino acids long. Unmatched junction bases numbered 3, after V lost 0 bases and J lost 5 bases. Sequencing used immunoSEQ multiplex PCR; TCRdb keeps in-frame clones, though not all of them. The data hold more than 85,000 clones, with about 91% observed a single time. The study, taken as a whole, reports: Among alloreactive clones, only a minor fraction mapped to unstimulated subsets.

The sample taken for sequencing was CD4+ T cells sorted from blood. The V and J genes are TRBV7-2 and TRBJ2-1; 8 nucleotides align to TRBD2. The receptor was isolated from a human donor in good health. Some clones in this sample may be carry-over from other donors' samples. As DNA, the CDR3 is TGTGCCAGCAGCTTAGCAGCGGGGGCCAACAATGAGCAGTTCTTC. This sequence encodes CASSLAAGANNEQFF.